The 27 T cell receptor beta chains below were found in one sample sequenced in a study of OX40 agonist ivuxolimab in advanced cancers. Some clones are missing from TCRdb's copy, which holds only in-frame ones; the method was immunoSEQ multiplex PCR. The sample holds about 80,000 clones; roughly 85% are singletons and the top ten take less than 6%. Material: CD4+ or CD8+ T cells sorted from blood, obtained in a trial of the OX40 agonist ivuxolimab. The receptors come from an adult with an advanced solid tumor such as melanoma, head and neck, liver or kidney cancer.

J is TRBJ2-2 and V is TRBV19; 9 bases fit TRBD2. In germline, CDR1 is LNHDA, CDR2 SQIVND (reference sequence). CDR3 length: 15 residues. After removal of 5 bases from V and 4 bases from J, the junction contained 5 bases not matched to a gene. The CDR3 loop is CASSAGGPGTGELFF. For the CDR3, the DNA is TGTGCCAGTAGTGCGGGAGGGCCCGGCACCGGGGAGCTGTTTTTT.

This sequence joins TRBV6-6 and TRBJ2-7; perhaps TRBD1 as D (5 bases). Trimming removed 2 bases from V and 5 bases from J, with 10 bases in between. CDR3 size: 13 residues. Germline CDR1 and CDR2: MNHNY and SVGAGI (reference sequence). CDR3 in amino acids: CASSYVGVDEQYF. The CDR3 nucleotides read TGTGCCAGCAGTTACGTAGGGGTTGACGAGCAGTACTTC.

The genes are TRBV7-2 and TRBJ2-5, with unresolved D. The J call is in doubt because the DNA end fits TRBJ2-7 better. This CDR3 has 15 residues. In germline, CDR1 is SGHTA, CDR2 FQGNSA. DNA for the CDR3: TGTGCCAGCAGCTTACTTGTGAGTACCTCCTACGAGCAGTACTTC. Amino acids: CASSLLVSTSYEQYF.

V and J are TRBV4-2 and TRBJ1-2; D is uncertain. The V gene's germline CDR1 is LGHNA and CDR2 YNFKEQ. Trimming stripped 4 bases from V and 11 bases from J, with 20 bases between. The CDR3 consists of 14 residues. Here the CDR3 DNA reads TGTGCCAGCAGCCTAAGCCTAACCGGTCCAGGTTACACCTTC. Protein sequence: CASSLSLTGPGYTF.

V gene TRBV6-5 combines with J gene TRBJ1-2; 8 bases map to TRBD1. Germline V gene lookup returns CDR1 MNHEY and CDR2 SVGAGI. The CDR3 is 16 residues long. After removal of 2 bases from V and 1 base from J, the junction contained 6 bases not matched to a gene. CDR3 amino acids: CASSYPGTGGNYGYTF. The CDR3 nucleotides are TGTGCCAGCAGTTACCCCGGGACAGGCGGTAACTATGGCTACACCTTC.

V is TRBV27 and J is TRBJ2-2, with D unclear. Between the trimmed V and J ends, which lost 3 bases and 1 base, there was a span of 6 bases. The CDR3 extends over 14 amino acids. CDR1 MNHEY and CDR2 SMNVEV come from the germline V gene (reference sequence). The CDR3 protein is CASSLRMNTGELFF. DNA of the CDR3: TGTGCCAGCAGTTTGCGGATGAACACCGGGGAGCTGTTTTTT.

The rearrangement uses TRBV5-8 and TRBJ2-2; D perhaps matches TRBD2 (6 bases). Trimming took 2 bases from V and 3 from J, leaving 11 bases between them. Germline V gives CDR1 SGHTS, CDR2 YDEGEE. The CDR3 has 15 residues. The CDR3 DNA reads as TGTGCCAGCAGCTTCCGGAGGAGGGACACCGGGGAGCTGTTTTTT. Encoded protein: CASSFRRRDTGELFF.

This chain links TRBV6-5 with TRBJ1-1; D not certain. The CDR3 length is 12 residues. Deletions cut 6 bases from V and 4 bases from J, with 9 bases between. The germline V gene has CDR1 MNHEY and CDR2 SVGAGI. The CDR3: CASSLLGTEAFF. The CDR3 region has the DNA TGTGCCAGCAGCCTATTGGGCACTGAAGCTTTCTTT.

This clone was seen a handful of times. V and J are TRBV14 and TRBJ1-1; D is possibly TRBD1 (5 bases). V was clipped by 3 bases and J by 4 bases, with 9 bases between them. Looked up from germline, CDR1 is SGHDN and CDR2 is FVKESK. The CDR3 totals 13 residues. The chain's CDR3 is CASSQGPRTEAFF. The CDR3 region has the DNA TGTGCCAGCAGCCAGGGGCCCCGCACTGAAGCTTTCTTT.

The V and J genes are TRBV5-8 and TRBJ1-6; D remains unclear. Germline values: CDR1 SGHTS, CDR2 YDEGEE. This CDR3 has 15 residues. The V gene lost 4 bases and the J gene lost 7 bases, with 15 bases spanning the gap. The CDR3 reads CASSHWRLSNSPLHF. CDR3 nucleotide sequence: TGTGCCAGCAGCCACTGGAGACTGTCCAATTCACCCCTCCACTTT.

This clone has a handful of counts. The chain is built from TRBV19 and TRBJ2-7; D is possibly TRBD1 (6 bases). Germline CDR1 reads LNHDA; CDR2 reads SQIVND (reference sequence). V was cut by 3 bases and J by 0 bases, with 12 bases left in between. The CDR3 sequence is 15 residues long. The CDR3 region has the DNA TGTGCCAGTAGTATGGCCTGGGACACCTCCTACGAGCAGTACTTC. The encoded protein is CASSMAWDTSYEQYF.

The chain couples TRBV7-9 to TRBJ2-3; TRBD1 aligns across 8 bases. V shed 3 bases, J shed 3 bases, and the junction held 11 bases outside the gene matches. The CDR3 is 17 amino acids. Germline V gives CDR1 SEHNR, CDR2 FQNEAQ (reference sequence). CDR3 sequence (DNA): TGTGCCAGCAGCTTGGTTACCGGGACAGGAGCGACAGATACGCAGTATTTT. Its translation: CASSLVTGTGATDTQYF.

The J gene is TRBJ2-5, the V gene TRBV15; D assignment may be TRBD1 or TRBD2 (5 bases each). CDR1 and CDR2 (germline): LNHNV, YYDKDF (reference sequence). V was clipped by 9 bases and J by 1 base, with 18 bases between them. The CDR3 contains 15 residues. Here the CDR3 reads CATSPGPSTQETQYF. CDR3 bases: TGTGCCACATCGCCGGGGCCGAGCACCCAAGAGACCCAGTACTTC.

The chain combines TRBV6-1 with TRBJ2-1; 8 bases fit TRBD2. This CDR3 comprises 15 residues. J lost 0 bases, V lost 5 bases, and 3 bases had no gene match. Germline-derived CDR1 and CDR2 are MNHNS and SASEGT. As DNA, the CDR3 is TGTGCCAGCAGTAGCGGGGGAAACTCCTACAATGAGCAGTTCTTC. Translation gives CASSSGGNSYNEQFF.

This clone appeared a few times. This chain links TRBV29-1 with TRBJ1-6; D possibly corresponds to TRBD1 (6 bases). In germline, CDR1 is SQVTM, CDR2 ANQGSEA. The V gene lost 6 bases and the J gene lost 7 bases, with 13 bases spanning the gap. The CDR3 extends over 13 amino acids. The CDR3 region is CSVSPGVNSPLHF. In DNA, the CDR3 is TGCAGCGTCTCCCCAGGGGTGAATTCACCCCTCCACTTT.

The chain combines TRBV5-6 with TRBJ1-2; D is ambiguous. The germline V and J ends were trimmed by 1 base and 8 bases, with 12 bases remaining between them. Germline V gene lookup returns CDR1 SGHDT and CDR2 YYEEEE. The CDR3 runs 13 residues. This CDR3 reads CASSLTSTGGYTF. CDR3 DNA: TGTGCCAGCAGCTTGACGTCTACTGGGGGCTACACCTTC.

This rearrangement joins TRBV18 to TRBJ2-7, with D uncertain. V was pared by 2 bases and J by 2 bases, with 10 bases between. CDR1 and CDR2 (germline): KGHSH, LQKENI. The CDR3 has 14 residues. The CDR3 coding sequence is TGTGCCAGCTCACCAATGGGTGGCCCCTACGAGCAGTACTTC. Residues: CASSPMGGPYEQYF.

This chain connects TRBV7-8 to TRBJ2-5; D gene uncertain. The V gene's germline CDR1 is SGHVS and CDR2 FQNEAQ. The CDR3 runs to 14 residues. V lost 3 bases, J lost 2 bases, and 10 bases lay in between. In DNA form, the CDR3 reads TGTGCCAGCAGCTTGTTCGGTGGGCAAGAGACCCAGTACTTC. It specifies CASSLFGGQETQYF.

The V call is TRBV15, the J call TRBJ2-3, with D possibly TRBD1 on 5 matching bases. Germline CDR1 reads LNHNV; CDR2 reads YYDKDF (reference sequence). This CDR3 comprises 13 residues. The V end was cut by 3 bases, the J end by 4 bases, with 8 bases between. The CDR3 coding sequence is TGTGCCACCAGCAGGGGGCGTTCAGATACGCAGTATTTT. Protein sequence: CATSRGRSDTQYF.

This clone appeared a few times. V usage is TRBV28 and J usage is TRBJ2-5; TRBD1 is a possible D gene (5 bases). V lost 3 bases and J lost 2, with 10 bases in between. The length of the CDR3 is 14 residues. Germline V CDR1 and CDR2: MDHEN, SYDVKM. In nucleotides, the CDR3 is TGTGCCAGCAGTTTTTCAGGGTATCAAGAGACCCAGTACTTC. This codes for CASSFSGYQETQYF.

The chain employs TRBV19 and TRBJ2-5; D unresolved. In germline, CDR1 is LNHDA, CDR2 SQIVND (reference sequence). V shed 6 bases and J shed 4 bases, with 15 bases lying between them. The CDR3 runs 14 residues. The CDR3, as DNA: TGTGCCAGTAGCTCCTCTTCCCTCCGAGAGACCCAGTACTTC. It yields the protein CASSSSSLRETQYF.

The CDR3 sequence: CASSYQGTDFYGYTF. In DNA, the CDR3 is TGTGCCAGCAGTTACCAGGGGACAGACTTTTATGGCTACACCTTC. V usage is TRBV6-6 and J usage is TRBJ1-2; 7 bases map to TRBD1. V gave up 2 bases and J gave up 5 bases; unmatched junction bases: 8. CDR3 length equals 15 residues. Germline loops: CDR1 MNHNY, CDR2 SVGAGI (reference sequence).

Only one count was recorded for this clone. The chain combines TRBV9 with TRBJ2-2; TRBD2 might be the D (6 bases). Germline-derived CDR1 and CDR2 are SGDLS and YYNGEE. V lost 2 bases, J lost 4 bases, and 18 bases lay in between. The CDR3 length is 17 residues. The CDR3 here is CASSVSLGLPLTGELFF. The CDR3 nucleotides are TGTGCCAGCAGCGTCTCCCTGGGACTTCCGCTCACCGGGGAGCTGTTTTTT.

The gene calls are TRBV4-3 and TRBJ2-7; D is perhaps TRBD2 (6 bases). This CDR3 contains 16 residues. Germline CDR1 and CDR2: LGHNA and YSLEER. The V end lost 4 bases, the J end lost 6 bases, and 22 bases lay between the germline ends. The CDR3 is CASSPFLAGWSGEQYF. For the CDR3, the DNA is TGCGCCAGCAGCCCTTTTTTGGCGGGGTGGTCTGGCGAGCAGTACTTC.

V gene TRBV6-5 combines with J gene TRBJ2-7; the match to TRBD2 covers 10 bases. V was clipped by 6 bases and J by 6 bases; unmatched bases: 11. Germline CDR1 MNHEY, CDR2 SVGAGI. The CDR3 has 15 residues. CDR3 sequence reads: CASSLGLAASGEQYF. In DNA form, the CDR3 reads TGTGCCAGCAGCCTTGGACTAGCGGCTTCTGGCGAGCAGTACTTC.

This clone was counted once. The chain links TRBV19 to TRBJ2-2; D is tentatively TRBD1 or TRBD2 (6 bases each). Germline V CDR1 and CDR2: LNHDA, SQIVND (reference sequence). V lost 7 bases and J 8 bases, leaving 14 bases between the germline ends. CDR3 length: 13 amino acids. In DNA form, the CDR3 reads TGTGCCAGTACCCGGGGGCAGTTGGGGGAGCTGTTTTTT. This sequence encodes CASTRGQLGELFF.

The rearrangement links TRBV6-1 to TRBJ2-7, with D perhaps TRBD2 (6 bases). The V end was cut by 3 bases, the J end by 3 bases, with 15 bases between. The CDR3 runs 15 residues. The V gene's germline CDR1 is MNHNS and CDR2 SASEGT. The CDR3 DNA is TGTGCCAGCAGTGACTTCATGGAGGGCCTCTACGAGCAGTACTTC. This sequence encodes CASSDFMEGLYEQYF.